This T cell receptor (beta chain) emerged from a study of shared clonotypes between healthy human individuals. Whole-study findings and limits: Approximately 5.3% was the fraction of naive CD4 clonotypes found shared across a few donors. It was anticipated that sequencing depth would influence how many clonotypes donors shared.

Concerning this clone: The antigen is unknown.

The V and J ends lost 7 bases and 4 bases, in that order; junction bases with no gene match: 9. Germline V gene sequence: CDR1 MNHNY, CDR2 SVGAGI (reference sequence). The CDR3 extends over 15 amino acids. Deep-level settings were used for running the assay. This table comes from immunoSEQ multiplex PCR, and its TCRdb copy is limited to in-frame clones, with some not included. Of around 700,000 clones detected, about two thirds appear once; the ten largest clones hold less than 2%. The chain joins TRBV6-6 to TRBJ2-3; 9 bases are shared with TRBD2. The TCR was taken from a woman in her twenties or thirties in good health. Sequenced sample: memory CD4+ T cells sorted from blood. Subset given: CD45RA-negative fraction. CDR3 sequence reads: CASTDSGSGADTQYF. Written as DNA, the CDR3 is TGTGCCAGCACCGATAGCGGGAGCGGCGCAGATACGCAGTATTTT.